This note documents a single TCR beta chain sequence. The target antigen is unknown. The data derive from a study of long-term antiretroviral therapy in people with HIV. Study-level findings and limits: An increase in diversity followed ART, yet levels stayed below transplant donor controls. Specimen acquisition occurred between about 2003 and 2018, potentially under older ART regimens.

Version v3.0 of the immunoSEQ assay ran at survey level. The data were produced by immunoSEQ multiplex PCR, yet TCRdb's version contains in-frame clones alone and is incomplete. The sample lists 45,000 to 50,000 clones; about 86% were seen once. Source: unsorted PBMCs, taken 0.8 years after starting antiretroviral therapy. The clonotype was recovered from a woman between 18 and 29 years old with HIV.

The CDR3 sequence: CASSIGTGAGQPQHF. CDR3 bases: TGTGCCAGTAGTATTGGGACAGGGGCCGGACAGCCCCAGCATTTT. The chain joins TRBV19 to TRBJ1-5, with 10 positions matching TRBD1. This CDR3 is built from 15 residues. Germline V CDR1 and CDR2: LNHDA, SQIVND (reference sequence). Trimming at V came to 3 bases and at J to 7 bases, leaving 6 bases not matched to a gene.